This T cell receptor beta chain is from a study of shared clonotypes between healthy human individuals. Turning to this clone: Its target is not known.

Overall study results and limits: Against clonotypes common to all four donors, non-shared ones had lower generation probabilities. Naive subsets generally exceeded memory subsets in estimated richness.

Terminally differentiated effector memory CD45RA+ cells were left out of the naive CD8 fraction, which was CD45RO-negative and positively selected for CCR7. V was shortened by 2 bases and J by 3 bases, with 12 bases between the two germline ends. CDR3 size: 15 residues. Germline CDR1 and CDR2: SGHDT and YYEEEE. Using immunoSEQ multiplex PCR, the repertoire was profiled, and TCRdb retains in-frame clones only, with some absent. The sample yields about 2.2 million clones, 90% to 95% seen once. The TCR originated in a man between 18 and 35 years old in good health. Some clones in this sample may be carry-over from other donors' samples. V usage is TRBV5-6 and J usage is TRBJ1-5, with D hard to call. The sample was naive CD8+ T cells from PBMCs. The CDR3 sequence: CASSFGVRANQPQHF. Here the CDR3 DNA reads TGTGCCAGCAGCTTTGGGGTAAGGGCCAATCAGCCCCAGCATTTT.